These 9 T cell receptor beta chains share one sample of origin, sequenced in a study of cytomegalovirus exposure and HLA in healthy donors. In the PCR, 60 Vbeta and 13 Jbeta primers were used. The data were produced by immunoSEQ multiplex PCR, yet TCRdb's version contains in-frame clones alone and is incomplete. Here the sample spans over 100,000 clones, approximately 90% being singletons. Sequenced input: PBMCs. These receptors originate from a woman younger than 45 in good health and CMV-seronegative.

This clone was detected only a few times. The chain employs TRBV11-1 and TRBJ1-1, with D possibly matching TRBD1 (5 bases). This CDR3 has 15 amino acids. Trimming removed 9 bases from V and 2 bases from J, with 19 bases in between. CDR1 and CDR2 from the germline V gene are SGHAT and FQDESV (reference sequence). CDR3 residues: CASSTDVGLNTEAFF. In DNA, the CDR3 is TGTGCCAGTTCGACAGACGTTGGGCTCAACACTGAAGCTTTCTTT.

This clone was observed once. CDR3 bases: TGTGCCAGCAGGCGACTAGCGGGAGTTGGGCTAGAGACCCAGTACTTC. Its translation: CASRRLAGVGLETQYF. The chain recombines TRBV6-6 with TRBJ2-5; 12 nucleotides match TRBD2. Germline V gene sequence: CDR1 MNHNY, CDR2 SVGAGI (reference sequence). The CDR3 extends over 16 amino acids. J was trimmed by 4 bases and V by 6 bases; bases with no gene match: 9.

The chain employs TRBV7-2 and TRBJ2-1; 11 positions agree with TRBD2. This CDR3 spans 15 amino acids. The V segment lost 6 bases and the J segment 4 bases; nucleotides outside the gene matches: 5. From germline, CDR1 is SGHTA and CDR2 FQGNSA. CDR3 region: CASRVGTSGYNEQFF. Written as DNA, the CDR3 is TGTGCCAGCAGGGTCGGGACTAGCGGTTACAATGAGCAGTTCTTC.

The rearrangement uses TRBV7-9 and TRBJ1-2; no definite D call. Per the germline V gene, CDR1 is SEHNR and CDR2 is FQNEAQ (reference sequence). V was trimmed by 1 base and J by 1 base, leaving 10 bases between them. There are 15 residues in the CDR3. CDR3 DNA: TGTGCCAGCAGCTTAGATTCGGGGTTTAACTATGGCTACACCTTC. This sequence encodes CASSLDSGFNYGYTF.

The genes are TRBV29-1 and TRBJ2-5, with 8 bases lining up with TRBD2. V dropped 7 bases and J dropped 5; count of bases not matched to a gene: 9. The CDR3 totals 13 residues. Germline V gene sequence: CDR1 SQVTM, CDR2 ANQGSEA. For the CDR3, the DNA is TGCAGCGCCTTGGGACTAGGCCCGGAGACCCAGTACTTC. This encodes CSALGLGPETQYF.

The chain employs TRBV19 and TRBJ1-2; 7 bases map to TRBD1. Germline V gives CDR1 LNHDA, CDR2 SQIVND (reference sequence). V lost 6 bases and J lost 0; bases outside the gene matches: 4. The CDR3 loop spans 14 amino acids. DNA for the CDR3: TGTGCCAGTAGAGGACAGGTTTCTAACTATGGCTACACCTTC. Its protein is CASRGQVSNYGYTF.

Turning to this clone: A read error may account for a junction end that differs from germline. The chain carries TRBV27 and TRBJ1-1, with D possibly matching TRBD1 (5 bases). Germline-derived CDR1 and CDR2 are MNHEY and SMNVEV (reference sequence). The CDR3 loop spans 14 amino acids. In DNA, the CDR3 is TGTGCCAGCAGTTTGTGGGAAGGACACACCGAAGCTTTCTTT. Its translation: CASSLWEGHTEAFF.

J is TRBJ2-3 and V is TRBV7-2; TRBD2 matches 9 bases. The CDR3 runs 15 residues. V trimming: 8 bases; J trimming: 0 bases; junction bases outside the gene matches: 6. Germline V gives CDR1 SGHTA, CDR2 FQGNSA. The CDR3 region is CASLPSGASTDTQYF. The CDR3 region has the DNA TGTGCCAGCTTACCTAGCGGGGCTAGCACAGATACGCAGTATTTT.

On this clone itself: At one end the junction does not follow the germline gene, possibly because of a read error. This chain joins TRBV7-3 and TRBJ1-1; D remains unclear. This CDR3 has 8 amino acids. The germline gives CDR1 SGHTA, CDR2 FQGTGA. The chain's CDR3 is CASSLADF. In DNA form, the CDR3 reads TGTGCCAGCAGCTTAGCAGACTTT.